This T cell receptor beta chain was found in a study of vaccination and CD4 T cells after COVID-19. Looking at the study overall: Cultures designated as controls were supplied with a CEFX pool, an HIV-1 Nef pool, or no peptide. Study-wide points: It was observed that, in convalescent patients, a median around 88% of reactive clones arose only post-vaccination.

Germline CDR1 and CDR2: SEHNR and FQNEAQ (reference sequence). CDR3 length: 17 residues. Germline trimming cut 1 base from V and 5 bases from J; bases unmatched to any gene: 7. As regards this clonotype: As yet, its antigen is unknown.

Cultured CD4+ T cells had their DNA profiled by the Oncomine TCR Beta short-read assay. TCRdb passed the PCR reads through MiXCR, listing each CDR3 protein once. There are almost 20,000 distinct CDR3 sequences in the sample; just under 55% occur only once, and about 10% lies in the top ten. Regarding treatment: roughly 11-day PBMC culture with coronavirus spike peptide pools or control peptides (ViraFEST assay). The sequence was obtained from a human donor who had recovered from COVID-19. The rearrangement links TRBV7-9 to TRBJ2-2, with 10 bases fitting TRBD1. The sample comprised CD4+ T cells from blood, cultured in vitro. CDR3 loop: CASSLGETGGDTGELFF. CDR3 coding DNA: TGTGCCAGCAGCTTAGGGGAGACAGGGGGCGATACCGGGGAGCTGTTTTTT.